The 8 T cell receptor beta chains below come from one sample, sequenced in a study of vaccination effects on CD4 cells after COVID-19. Sequencing was performed with immunoSEQ multiplex PCR; in TCRdb, only in-frame clones are kept and a portion is missing. This table holds about 72,000 clones, 75% to 85% found once. Antigen-specific CD4+ T cells were first expanded with viral peptide pools by the ViraFEST assay and only then sequenced. Isolating CD4+ T cells followed around nine days of culture. Each person got two doses of an mRNA SARS-CoV-2 vaccine, BNT162b2 or mRNA-1273. Their specific antigens are unknown. The starting material was CD4+ T cells from PBMCs cultured with HCoV-229E spike peptides, obtained after COVID-19 vaccination. The receptor source for this set is a human donor who received a COVID-19 vaccine.

This chain links TRBV6-5 with TRBJ2-7, with 7 positions matching TRBD1. CDR3 length: 13 residues. The trim removed 0 bases at V and 9 bases at J, leaving 5 bases unmatched. The germline gives CDR1 MNHEY, CDR2 SVGAGI. The CDR3 DNA follows: TGTGCCAGCAGTTACTCGAGGGGGCTGGTGCAGTACGTC. Protein sequence: CASSYSRGLVQYV.

This sequence joins TRBV2 and TRBJ2-5, with D possibly TRBD2 on 5 matching bases. The CDR3 loop spans 14 amino acids. The V and J ends lost 7 bases and 2 bases respectively, with 14 bases between them. CDR1 and CDR2 (germline): SNHLY, FYNNEI. CDR3 loop: CASNPRGLQETQYF. The CDR3, as DNA: TGTGCCAGCAATCCTCGGGGTCTACAAGAGACCCAGTACTTC.

The genes are TRBV19 and TRBJ2-5; D remains ambiguous. Germline V lookup: CDR1 LNHDA, CDR2 SQIVND (reference sequence). Trimming left V 5 bases short and J 2 bases short, with 6 bases between. This CDR3 spans 12 amino acids. CDR3 nucleotide sequence: TGTGCCAGTAGTGCCCGTCAAGAGACCCAGTACTTC. Protein: CASSARQETQYF.

The gene calls are TRBV10-3 and TRBJ2-2, with TRBD2 matching over 8 bases. The junction had 4 bases not matched to a gene; V was cut back by 3 bases and J by 4 bases. Germline V CDR1 and CDR2: ENHRY, SYGVKD. The CDR3 is 15 amino acids. Here the CDR3 reads CAISDGGGPTGELFF. The CDR3 nucleotides read TGTGCCATCAGTGATGGCGGGGGGCCCACCGGGGAGCTGTTTTTT.

This clone came up once. This chain uses TRBV5-8 with TRBJ2-7; possibly TRBD1 or TRBD2 for D (6 bases each). The germline CDR1 and CDR2 sequences are SGHTS and YDEGEE. The CDR3 runs to 13 residues. V gave up 2 bases and J gave up 6 bases, with 12 bases separating them. CDR3 residues: CASSFRGLGEQYV. In DNA, the CDR3 is TGTGCCAGCAGCTTTCGGGGGCTAGGCGAGCAGTACGTC.

This clone has more than one count but fewer than ten. The rearrangement uses TRBV19 and TRBJ2-1; 8 nucleotides line up with TRBD2. The CDR3 is 14 amino acids. The junction had 4 bases not matched to a gene; V was cut back by 7 bases and J by 2 bases. Germline lookup yields CDR1 LNHDA and CDR2 SQIVND (reference sequence). The CDR3 reads CASTAGGTYNEQFF. As DNA, the CDR3 is TGTGCCAGTACGGCGGGGGGTACCTACAATGAGCAGTTCTTC.

The V call is TRBV12-3 or TRBV12-4, the J call TRBJ1-2, with D perhaps TRBD1 (5 bases). Trimming took 6 bases from V and 2 from J, leaving 10 bases between them. CDR3 length: 13 residues. CDR3: CASSNRDNYGYTF. Written as DNA, the CDR3 is TGTGCCAGCAGCAACCGGGACAACTATGGCTACACCTTC.

This chain uses TRBV2 with TRBJ1-1; D gene uncertain. Germline V lookup: CDR1 SNHLY, CDR2 FYNNEI. Trimming stripped 6 bases from V and 0 bases from J, with 11 bases between. There are 14 residues in the CDR3. CDR3 sequence (DNA): TGTGCCAGCAGGGCCGGTAACATGAACACTGAAGCTTTCTTT. This translates into CASRAGNMNTEAFF. Filled out from reference TRBV2 and TRBJ1-1, the complete variable domain reads EPEVTQTPSHQVTQMGQEVILRCVPISNHLYFYWYRQILGQKVEFLVSFYNNEISEKSEIFDDQFSVERPDGSNFTLKIRSTKLEDSAMYFCASRAGNMNTEAFFGQGTRLTVV.